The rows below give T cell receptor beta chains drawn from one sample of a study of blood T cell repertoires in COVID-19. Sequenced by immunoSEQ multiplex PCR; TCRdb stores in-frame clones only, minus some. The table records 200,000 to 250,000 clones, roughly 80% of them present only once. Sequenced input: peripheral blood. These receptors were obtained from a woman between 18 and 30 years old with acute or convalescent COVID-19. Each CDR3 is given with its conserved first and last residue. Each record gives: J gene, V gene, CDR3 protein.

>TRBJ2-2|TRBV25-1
CASTPLAGGPYNTGELFF
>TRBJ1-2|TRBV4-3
CASSQDQVFDRGNGYTF
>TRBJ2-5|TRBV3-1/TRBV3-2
CASSQPLGERKLSLETQYF
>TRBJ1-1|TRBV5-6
CASSLEGDGTEAFF
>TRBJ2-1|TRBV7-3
CASSLGGSHNPFF
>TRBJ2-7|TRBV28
CASSLGGSSYEQYF
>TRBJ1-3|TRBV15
CATSRGGTAGNTIYF
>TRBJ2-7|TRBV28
CASGTSVYEQYF
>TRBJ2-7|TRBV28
CASSSGTGSYEQYF
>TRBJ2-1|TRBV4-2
CASSQDPCGRAGCEQFF
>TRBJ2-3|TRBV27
CASSSLTTHTTDTQYF
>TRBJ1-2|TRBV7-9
CASSTVSLGGADYGYTF
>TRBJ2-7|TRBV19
CASSIFHGEYEQYF
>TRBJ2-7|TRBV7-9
CASSFQKSYEQYF
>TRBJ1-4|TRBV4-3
CASSQVPIQGAFEKLFF
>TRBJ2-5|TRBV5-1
CASSLNRGQGEETQYF
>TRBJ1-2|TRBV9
CASSVAAGGVNGYTF
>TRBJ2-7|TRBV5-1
CASSRQSSGAPYEQYF
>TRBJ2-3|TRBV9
CASSVEGQITDTQYF
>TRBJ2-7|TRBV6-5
CASSSSGSGYEQYF
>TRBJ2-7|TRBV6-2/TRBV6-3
CASSSRQGSYEQYF